The 4 T cell receptor beta chains presented below share a single source sample, sequenced in a study of T cell clonality in common variable immunodeficiency. Some clones are missing from TCRdb's copy, which holds only in-frame ones; the method was immunoSEQ multiplex PCR. The specimen has around 29,000 clones, none found just once. The specimen sequenced was peripheral blood mononuclear cells. The receptors shown here come from a person between 18 and 75 years old in good health.

This clone was detected many times. The DNA ends 3 residues before the CDR3 does, and the rest of the CDR3 is filled in from the germline J gene. The chain is built from TRBV7-2 and TRBJ2-1; 10 nucleotides align to TRBD2. The CDR3 contains 18 residues. The germline gives CDR1 SGHTA, CDR2 FQGNSA. After removal of 0 bases from V and 2 bases from J, the junction contained 7 bases not matched to a gene. CDR3: CASSLAAPLAGAYNEQFF. Partial CDR3 DNA: TGTGCCAGCAGCTTAGCGGCTCCGCTAGCGGGGGCCTACAATGAG.

In its sample, this clone ranks as medium-sized. The read terminates 3 residues ahead of where the CDR3 ends, so the germline J gene completes it. V and J are TRBV5-1 and TRBJ2-7, with TRBD1 matching 7 bases. Trimming at V came to 6 bases and at J to 2 bases, leaving 8 bases not matched to a gene. CDR1 SGHRS and CDR2 YFSETQ come from the germline V gene. The CDR3 has 14 amino acids. The chain's CDR3 is CASKTGTATYEQYF. The covered CDR3 bases are TGCGCCAGCAAAACGGGGACAGCAACCTACGAG. Drawing the rest from reference TRBV5-1 and TRBJ2-7, the complete variable domain is KAGVTQTPRYLIKTRGQQVTLSCSPISGHRSVSWYQQTPGQGLQFLFEYFSETQRNKGNFPGRFSGRQFSNSRSEMNVSTLELGDSALYLCASKTGTATYEQYFGPGTRLTVT.

This clone was seen ten or more times. The CDR3 reads CASSGYYEQYF. CDR3 bases read: TGTGCCAGCAGTGGCTACTACGAG. The chain employs TRBV6-1 and TRBJ2-7; D is uncertain. The CDR3 end falls 3 residues outside the read, so it is completed with the germline J gene. The V and J ends lost 4 bases and 3 bases respectively, with 4 bases between them. The CDR3 length is 11 residues. Germline V lookup: CDR1 MNHNS, CDR2 SASEGT.

This clone has ten or more counts. Sequencing ends 3 residues short of the CDR3 end; the germline J gene provides the rest. The V gene is TRBV7-2, the J gene TRBJ2-1; no clear D. CDR1 is SGHTA and CDR2 is FQGNSA in the germline V gene. There are 15 residues in the CDR3. V lost 5 bases to trimming and J lost 0 bases, with 11 bases between them. The part of the CDR3 DNA that was read is TGTGCCAGCAGCCTCCAGTCCCTCTCCTACAATGAG. This translates into CASSLQSLSYNE. The whole CDR3 reads CASSLQSLSYNEQFF.